This passage covers 14 T cell receptor beta chains from one sample sequenced in a study of cytomegalovirus exposure and HLA in healthy donors (dated by TCRdb to about 2017). The library relied on the immunoSEQ multiplex PCR assay. For the multiplex PCR, a mixture combining 60 forward primers for TCR Vbeta segments and 13 reverse primers for TCR Jbeta segments was used. Sourced from immuneACCESS, this table was stored by TCRdb with only in-frame sequences that have V and J called. A share of the clones is absent; for the studies checked, an unresolved V gene accounts for under half, and the remainder has no known explanation. The sample has 110,000 to 150,000 clones on record, 80% to 90% of them singletons. More than 4% of the sample lies in the top ten. Sequences were obtained from PBMCs. These receptors were obtained from a woman aged 35 to 49 in good health and CMV-seropositive.

The rearrangement uses TRBV7-2 and TRBJ1-5, with D unclear. From germline, CDR1 is SGHTA and CDR2 FQGNSA. The CDR3 spans 15 residues. Trimming removed 0 bases at V and 0 bases at J, with 6 bases between. The CDR3 spells CASSLARNSNQPQHF. CDR3 nucleotide sequence: TGTGCCAGCAGCTTAGCGCGGAATAGCAATCAGCCCCAGCATTTT.

The rearrangement uses TRBV7-3 and TRBJ2-1; 9 bases align to TRBD2. The CDR3 is 15 residues long. Germline-derived CDR1 and CDR2 are SGHTA and FQGTGA. Trimming at V came to 5 bases and at J to 7 bases, leaving 9 bases not matched to a gene. CDR3 sequence reads: CASSPGGSGSNEQFF. CDR3 bases: TGTGCCAGCAGCCCCGGGGGTAGCGGGAGTAATGAGCAGTTCTTC.

This sequence joins TRBV29-1 and TRBJ2-7, with 7 bases matching TRBD2. The length of the CDR3 is 15 residues. The germline V gene encodes CDR1 SQVTM and CDR2 ANQGSEA. The V and J ends lost 0 bases and 7 bases, in that order; junction bases with no gene match: 12. The CDR3 DNA reads TGCAGCGTTGAAGATCGGGCTAGCGGAGAATGGGAGCAGTACTTC. It yields the protein CSVEDRASGEWEQYF.

The chain couples TRBV28 to TRBJ2-7; 8 nucleotides align to TRBD1. The germline gives CDR1 MDHEN, CDR2 SYDVKM. The CDR3 contains 15 residues. Trimming cost V 4 bases and J 3 bases; bases outside gene matches: 8. The CDR3 region is CASSSHTGTGYEQYF. CDR3 coding DNA: TGTGCCAGCAGTTCCCACACCGGGACAGGCTACGAGCAGTACTTC.

The gene calls are TRBV27 and TRBJ2-6; D is possibly TRBD1 (6 bases). With 6 bases removed from V and 4 bases from J, the gap between germline ends came to 16 bases. Germline V CDR1 and CDR2: MNHEY, SMNVEV (reference sequence). CDR3 size: 16 residues. The CDR3 reads CASSWTAFRGANVLTF. The DNA for the CDR3 is TGTGCCAGCAGCTGGACAGCCTTTCGGGGGGCCAACGTCCTGACTTTC.

Comment on this clone: The junction departs from the called germline gene at one end, perhaps through a read error. The V call is TRBV7-9, the J call TRBJ2-1, with D perhaps matching TRBD2 (5 bases). The CDR3 covers 16 residues. CDR1 is SEHNR and CDR2 is FQNEAQ in the germline V gene (reference sequence). CDR3: CSSSPASTGWYNEQFF. The CDR3 DNA reads as TGTTCCAGCAGCCCCGCGTCAACGGGGTGGTACAATGAGCAGTTCTTC.

The chain uses TRBV6-1 and TRBJ1-1; D not certain. The CDR3 runs to 13 residues. Trimming removed 3 bases from V and 10 bases from J, with 15 bases in between. Germline loops: CDR1 MNHNS, CDR2 SASEGT. Written as DNA, the CDR3 is TGTGCCAGCAGTGATGAGGTTTACGGAGGAGCTTTCTTT. Its protein is CASSDEVYGGAFF.

The chain is built from TRBV5-1 and TRBJ1-5; 11 bases align to TRBD1. The CDR3 loop spans 15 amino acids. Germline V gene lookup returns CDR1 SGHRS and CDR2 YFSETQ. Trimming removed 4 bases from V and 5 bases from J; junction bases left unmatched: 5. The DNA of the CDR3 is TGCGCCAGCAGCCCCGGACAGGGGGCGCATCAGCCCCAGCATTTT. The encoded protein is CASSPGQGAHQPQHF.

The V gene is TRBV13, the J gene TRBJ2-7, with 12 bases lining up with TRBD1. Germline CDR1 PRHDT, CDR2 FYEKMQ (reference sequence). The J segment lost 5 bases and the V segment lost 0 bases, leaving 5 bases of the junction unmatched. CDR3 length: 16 amino acids. This chain's CDR3 is CASSLGPGQGADEQYF. As DNA, the CDR3 is TGTGCCAGCAGCTTAGGGCCGGGACAGGGGGCAGACGAGCAGTACTTC.

The V gene is TRBV4-1, the J gene TRBJ2-3; D is undetermined. The CDR3 contains 14 residues. Germline CDR1 reads MGHRA; CDR2 reads YSYEKL. V lost 1 base, J lost 8 bases, and 13 bases lay in between. The CDR3, as DNA: TGCGCCAGCAGCCAAGCAGCGCCCCGCGGTACGCAGTATTTT. It yields the protein CASSQAAPRGTQYF.

J is TRBJ2-2 and V is TRBV5-1; 8 bases line up with TRBD1. Per germline, CDR1 SGHRS and CDR2 YFSETQ. This CDR3 has 14 residues. Trimming at V came to 5 bases and at J to 6 bases, leaving 6 bases not matched to a gene. The CDR3 region is CASSQGAGAGELFF. The CDR3 bases are TGCGCCAGCAGTCAGGGGGCTGGCGCCGGGGAGCTGTTTTTT.

The rearrangement links TRBV4-1 to TRBJ2-3; TRBD2 aligns across 11 bases. This CDR3 region has 17 residues. CDR1 is MGHRA, CDR2 YSYEKL, per germline. Trimming took 3 bases from V and 3 from J; bases not matched to a gene: 8. The CDR3 reads CASSQDGLAGTTDTQYF. The CDR3, as DNA: TGCGCCAGCAGCCAGGACGGACTAGCGGGTACTACAGATACGCAGTATTTT.

The chain combines TRBV7-8 with TRBJ2-2, with D tentatively TRBD1 (6 bases). The germline gives CDR1 SGHVS, CDR2 FQNEAQ. The ends were cut back, 1 base at V and 6 bases at J, with 15 bases in the middle. This CDR3 has 16 amino acids. The CDR3 spells CASSLEPGRGSGELFF. As DNA, the CDR3 is TGTGCCAGCAGCTTAGAACCGGGCAGGGGATCCGGGGAGCTGTTTTTT.

The chain carries TRBV2 and TRBJ2-5; TRBD1 might be the D (5 bases). The DNA end is more similar to TRBJ2-7, so the J call may be wrong. The CDR3 sequence is 13 residues long. The germline V gene has CDR1 SNHLY and CDR2 FYNNEI. CDR3 nucleotide sequence: TGTGCCAGCAGTGCAGGGTACCCGTACGAGCAGTACTTC. Protein sequence: CASSAGYPYEQYF.